Listed here are 31 T cell receptor beta chains from one sample, sequenced in a study of cytomegalovirus exposure and HLA in healthy donors. PCR involved 60 Vbeta and 13 Jbeta primers. This table comes from immunoSEQ multiplex PCR, and its TCRdb copy is limited to in-frame clones, with some not included. The sample contains 280,000 or so clones, around nine tenths of which appear only once. Sequencing used PBMCs. Source of these receptors: a young woman in good health and CMV-seronegative.

The chain is built from TRBV7-9 and TRBJ1-2; TRBD1 matches at 9 bases. CDR1 SEHNR and CDR2 FQNEAQ come from the germline V gene (reference sequence). The CDR3 loop spans 13 amino acids. J was trimmed by 8 bases and V by 3 bases; bases with no gene match: 4. For the CDR3, the DNA is TGTGCCAGCAGCTTGGGGACAGGGAACGGCTACACCTTC. Translation gives CASSLGTGNGYTF.

This clone was observed a single time. The chain links TRBV29-1 to TRBJ2-7; 7 bases are a match to TRBD2. Trimming took 1 base from V and 0 from J; bases not matched to a gene: 9. Germline assignment: CDR1 SQVTM and CDR2 ANQGSEA. CDR3 length: 16 amino acids. CDR3 nucleotide sequence: TGCAGCGTTGAAGCCTGGGTGGGGGGGACCTCCTACGAGCAGTACTTC. Translating gives CSVEAWVGGTSYEQYF.

V is TRBV5-1 and J is TRBJ2-1; TRBD2 might be the D (6 bases). The ends were cut back, 2 bases at V and 5 bases at J, with 23 bases in the middle. The germline gives CDR1 SGHRS, CDR2 YFSETQ. This CDR3 comprises 18 residues. As DNA, the CDR3 is TGCGCCAGCAGCTTTTTTCGGGAAGGCGGCGGGGTAAACAATGAGCAGTTCTTC. This encodes CASSFFREGGGVNNEQFF. The complete variable domain, with remaining parts taken from reference TRBV5-1 and TRBJ2-1, reads KAGVTQTPRYLIKTRGQQVTLSCSPISGHRSVSWYQQTPGQGLQFLFEYFSETQRNKGNFPGRFSGRQFSNSRSEMNVSTLELGDSALYLCASSFFREGGGVNNEQFFGPGTRLTVL.

The chain is built from TRBV15 and TRBJ1-2; perhaps TRBD1 as D (6 bases). Germline values: CDR1 LNHNV, CDR2 YYDKDF (reference sequence). V was cut by 0 bases and J by 6 bases, with 11 bases left in between. The CDR3 has 14 amino acids. This chain's CDR3 is CATSRDWAGDGYTF. In nucleotides, the CDR3 is TGTGCCACCAGCAGAGATTGGGCAGGGGATGGCTACACCTTC.

The V and J genes are TRBV5-1 and TRBJ1-2, with TRBD1 identical over 7 bases. The V gene's germline CDR1 is SGHRS and CDR2 YFSETQ. The CDR3 loop spans 14 amino acids. V shed 0 bases and J 8 bases; nucleotides not matched to a gene: 7. The CDR3 region has the DNA TGCGCCAGCAGCTTGGAGACAGGGAGAAGGGGCTACACCTTC. It is translated as CASSLETGRRGYTF.

A single count supports this clone. This sample includes further DNA sequences coding for the same CDR3. The genes are TRBV9 and TRBJ1-5, with 7 nucleotides matching TRBD1. This CDR3 contains 20 residues. Germline V gene sequence: CDR1 SGDLS, CDR2 YYNGEE. After removal of 4 bases from V and 4 bases from J, the junction contained 23 bases not matched to a gene. The CDR3 sequence: CASSSRPTGEECPQNQPQHF. CDR3 coding DNA: TGTGCCAGCAGCTCGAGGCCAACAGGGGAGGAATGTCCCCAAAATCAGCCCCAGCATTTT. The full variable domain, with the rest looked up from reference TRBV9 and TRBJ1-5, is DSGVTQTPKHLITATGQRVTLRCSPRSGDLSVYWYQQSLDQGLQFLIQYYNGEERAKGNILERFSAQQFPDLHSELNLSSLELGDSALYFCASSSRPTGEECPQNQPQHFGDGTRLSIL.

The rearrangement links TRBV6-1 to TRBJ2-1; 9 bases match TRBD1. Looked up from germline, CDR1 is MNHNS and CDR2 is SASEGT. The CDR3 spans 16 residues. Trimming cost V 3 bases and J 7 bases; bases outside gene matches: 10. The CDR3 nucleotides are TGTGCCAGCAGTGATAAGGGACAGGGATTGAGAAATGAGCAGTTCTTC. It translates to CASSDKGQGLRNEQFF.

On this clone: One end of the junction varies from germline; a read error may be responsible. The gene calls are TRBV6-6 and TRBJ2-7; 7 bases match TRBD1. The CDR3 has 13 residues. From germline, CDR1 is MNHNY and CDR2 SVGAGI (reference sequence). CDR3 in DNA: TGTGCCAGCAGTTATTTAGGGGGCGCGGAGCCGTACTTC. Its protein is CASSYLGGAEPYF.

The chain combines TRBV5-6 with TRBJ1-4, with D maybe TRBD1 (6 bases). Germline values: CDR1 SGHDT, CDR2 YYEEEE. The CDR3 runs to 15 residues. Trimming stripped 6 bases from V and 6 bases from J, with 18 bases between. The DNA of the CDR3 is TGTGCCAGCACCGACCGGGGGGGGCCGCATGAAAAACTGTTTTTT. Translation gives CASTDRGGPHEKLFF.

CDR3 residues: CASSTRTANSPLHF. CDR3 in DNA: TGTGCCAGCAGTACACGGACAGCTAATTCACCCCTCCACTTT. The rearrangement links TRBV27 to TRBJ1-6; D might be TRBD1 (6 bases). The CDR3 is 14 amino acids. CDR1 is MNHEY, CDR2 SMNVEV, per germline (reference sequence). Between the trimmed V and J ends, which lost 5 bases and 6 bases, there was a span of 11 bases.

Comment on this clone: Other DNA sequences in this sample translate to the same CDR3. The rearrangement uses TRBV6-5 and TRBJ2-3; no clear D gene. V was shortened by 4 bases and J by 5 bases, with 4 bases between the two germline ends. From germline, CDR1 is MNHEY and CDR2 SVGAGI. CDR3 length: 11 residues. CDR3 bases: TGTGCCAGCAGTTCGAGAGATACGCAGTATTTT. Translated: CASSSRDTQYF.

The gene calls are TRBV19 and TRBJ1-1, with D uncertain. Per the germline V gene, CDR1 is LNHDA and CDR2 is SQIVND (reference sequence). CDR3 size: 14 residues. Trimming took 2 bases from V and 0 from J, leaving 7 bases between them. Here the CDR3 DNA reads TGTGCCAGTAGTATACTGGGCCTGAACACTGAAGCTTTCTTT. Translated: CASSILGLNTEAFF.

In nucleotides, the CDR3 is TGTGCCAGCTGGACAGGGTCCGAGCAGTACTTC. Translating gives CASWTGSEQYF. The chain combines TRBV6-5 with TRBJ2-7; 8 bases are a match to TRBD1. The CDR3 loop spans 11 amino acids. V lost 8 bases to trimming and J lost 6 bases; unmatched junction nucleotides: 3. Germline CDR1 and CDR2: MNHEY and SVGAGI.

The chain employs TRBV13 and TRBJ1-1, with D possibly being TRBD1 (5 bases). The CDR3 is 18 residues long. Trimming shortened V by 2 bases and J by 3 bases, and 22 bases separated the two germline ends. Per the germline V gene, CDR1 is PRHDT and CDR2 is FYEKMQ (reference sequence). CDR3: CASSLKGQGVSMDTEAFF. The DNA for the CDR3 is TGTGCCAGCAGCTTAAAGGGGCAGGGCGTATCTATGGACACTGAAGCTTTCTTT.

V usage is TRBV7-9 and J usage is TRBJ2-5; 15 bases fit TRBD2. Germline V gene data show CDR1 as SEHNR and CDR2 as FQNEAQ (reference sequence). The CDR3 spans 18 residues. After removal of 5 bases from V and 1 base from J, the junction contained 8 bases not matched to a gene. CDR3 loop: CASSPTPGLAGGQETQYF. In nucleotides, the CDR3 is TGTGCCAGCAGCCCTACCCCGGGACTAGCGGGGGGCCAAGAGACCCAGTACTTC.

The chain is built from TRBV7-8 and TRBJ1-1, with D maybe TRBD1 (6 bases). V was trimmed by 2 bases and J by 4 bases, leaving 11 bases between them. This CDR3 has 14 amino acids. The germline CDR1 and CDR2 sequences are SGHVS and FQNEAQ. The CDR3 DNA is TGTGCCAGCAGCTTATGGGGGCCGGCCACTGAAGCTTTCTTT. Protein sequence: CASSLWGPATEAFF.

The genes are TRBV27 and TRBJ2-3; D is ambiguous. The CDR3 sequence is 15 residues long. Trimming took off 5 bases at V and 1 base at J, with 13 bases between the two ends. Per germline, CDR1 MNHEY and CDR2 SMNVEV (reference sequence). The CDR3 DNA is TGTGCCAGCAGTCCACCCGGAGATGGCACAGATACGCAGTATTTT. It encodes CASSPPGDGTDTQYF.

The rearrangement uses TRBV4-1 and TRBJ2-2; weak D call: TRBD1 (6 bases). The CDR3 has 14 amino acids. Germline CDR1 MGHRA, CDR2 YSYEKL. With 10 bases removed from V and 7 bases from J, the gap between germline ends came to 19 bases. As DNA, the CDR3 is TGCGCCACCAGGCCCGGGCAACAGGGCGGGGAGCTGTTTTTT. Translated: CATRPGQQGGELFF.

This chain uses TRBV5-1 with TRBJ2-2; TRBD1 matches at 7 bases. Germline V gene data show CDR1 as SGHRS and CDR2 as YFSETQ. This CDR3 contains 14 residues. J gave up 5 bases and V 1 base, and 2 bases lay outside the gene matches. CDR3: CASSLQTGTGELFF. The CDR3 DNA follows: TGCGCCAGCAGCTTGCAGACAGGGACCGGGGAGCTGTTTTTT.

V gene TRBV19 combines with J gene TRBJ1-5; 10 bases match TRBD1. The CDR3 spans 15 residues. Germline V gene data show CDR1 as LNHDA and CDR2 as SQIVND (reference sequence). Unmatched junction bases numbered 11, after V lost 9 bases and J lost 6 bases. In nucleotides, the CDR3 is TGTGCCAGCTCCGACAGGGGGCTGTCGGGTCAGCCCCAGCATTTT. This gives the protein CASSDRGLSGQPQHF.

The CDR3 DNA is TGCGCCAGCAGCCAAGGACAGGGTTGGGCGCCCCAGCATTTT. Its translation: CASSQGQGWAPQHF. V usage is TRBV4-1 and J usage is TRBJ1-5, with 7 nucleotides matching TRBD1. CDR3 size: 14 residues. In germline, CDR1 is MGHRA, CDR2 YSYEKL. J was trimmed by 9 bases and V by 1 base; bases with no gene match: 6.

The rearrangement links TRBV18 to TRBJ2-1; possible D gene TRBD2, 7 bases. V was shortened by 2 bases and J by 9 bases, with 14 bases between the two germline ends. CDR1 is KGHSH, CDR2 LQKENI, per germline. The CDR3 sequence is 14 residues long. The DNA of the CDR3 is TGTGCCAGCTCACCAGAGGGGGGGCAGCCTGAGCAGTTCTTC. Translated, it gives CASSPEGGQPEQFF.

The table lists this clone with a few counts. The V call is TRBV6-5, the J call TRBJ1-2; no clear D. The CDR3 consists of 14 residues. Germline values: CDR1 MNHEY, CDR2 SVGAGI. V lost 6 bases and J 0 bases, leaving 11 bases between the germline ends. Here the CDR3 reads CASSSFDTNYGYTF. CDR3 DNA: TGTGCCAGCAGCTCTTTCGACACTAACTATGGCTACACCTTC.

The V call is TRBV7-9, the J call TRBJ2-3; 8 nucleotides align to TRBD2. With 3 bases clipped from V and 2 bases from J, the junction kept 4 bases outside the gene matches. Germline V lookup: CDR1 SEHNR, CDR2 FQNEAQ (reference sequence). The CDR3 is made up of 15 amino acids. CDR3 sequence reads: CASSFRGGPTDTQYF. The DNA for the CDR3 is TGTGCCAGCAGCTTCCGGGGGGGACCCACAGATACGCAGTATTTT.

V is TRBV6-5 and J is TRBJ1-2; 7 bases align to TRBD1. CDR1 is MNHEY and CDR2 is SVGAGI in the germline V gene. There are 15 residues in the CDR3. Trimming took 0 bases from V and 5 from J; bases not matched to a gene: 6. CDR3 loop: CASSYSRGQLYGYTF. As DNA, the CDR3 is TGTGCCAGCAGTTACTCGAGGGGACAGCTGTATGGCTACACCTTC.

The chain joins TRBV6-5 to TRBJ2-2; 7 bases are shared with TRBD1. J was trimmed by 7 bases and V by 8 bases; bases with no gene match: 4. The germline V gene has CDR1 MNHEY and CDR2 SVGAGI. The CDR3 loop spans 12 amino acids. The CDR3 sequence: CASQQGNGELFF. In nucleotides, the CDR3 is TGTGCCAGCCAACAGGGGAACGGGGAGCTGTTTTTT.

In its sample, this clone was seen once. A junction boundary mismatches the germline segment, possibly from a read error. The J gene is TRBJ2-7, the V gene TRBV2, with 8 bases identical to TRBD1. This CDR3 comprises 13 residues. Germline V lookup: CDR1 SNHLY, CDR2 FYNNEI. In DNA form, the CDR3 reads TGTGCCAGCAGTGCGGACAGTTCCCGGGACAGGCACTTC. This codes for CASSADSSRDRHF.

This clone was counted a single time. CDR3 sequence reads: CASSPGTGAAYGYTF. The CDR3 DNA sequence: TGTGCCAGCAGCCCGGGGACAGGGGCAGCCTATGGCTACACCTTC. This chain joins TRBV7-9 and TRBJ1-2; 10 bases fit TRBD1. The length of the CDR3 is 15 residues. The V and J ends lost 5 bases and 4 bases, in that order; junction bases with no gene match: 7. The germline CDR1 and CDR2 sequences are SEHNR and FQNEAQ (reference sequence).

The J gene is TRBJ2-3, the V gene TRBV14, with D possibly being TRBD2 (6 bases). Trimming took off 1 base at V and 8 bases at J, with 10 bases between the two ends. Germline CDR1 reads SGHDN; CDR2 reads FVKESK. The CDR3 runs 13 residues. The CDR3, as DNA: TGTGCCAGCAGCCAAGTCCTCGGGGGTACGCAGTATTTT. As protein: CASSQVLGGTQYF. The complete variable domain, with remaining parts taken from reference TRBV14 and TRBJ2-3, reads EAGVTQFPSHSVIEKGQTVTLRCDPISGHDNLYWYRRVMGKEIKFLLHFVKESKQDESGMPNNRFLAERTGGTYSTLKVQPAELEDSGVYFCASSQVLGGTQYFGPGTRLTVL.

This clone was recorded only once. This chain joins TRBV19 and TRBJ2-7; weak D call: TRBD1 (5 bases). V was trimmed by 6 bases and J by 0 bases, leaving 9 bases between them. CDR3 length: 13 amino acids. CDR1 and CDR2 from the germline V gene are LNHDA and SQIVND (reference sequence). The CDR3 loop is CASSPDSSYEQYF. The CDR3 DNA sequence: TGTGCCAGTAGCCCTGACAGCTCCTACGAGCAGTACTTC.

V usage is TRBV7-3 and J usage is TRBJ1-5, with unresolved D. The CDR3 loop spans 13 amino acids. The germline V gene encodes CDR1 SGHTA and CDR2 FQGTGA. The V and J ends lost 1 base and 4 bases respectively, with 5 bases between them. The CDR3 bases are TGTGCCAGCAGCTTAAGTCCGAATCAGCCCCAGCATTTT. It yields the protein CASSLSPNQPQHF.